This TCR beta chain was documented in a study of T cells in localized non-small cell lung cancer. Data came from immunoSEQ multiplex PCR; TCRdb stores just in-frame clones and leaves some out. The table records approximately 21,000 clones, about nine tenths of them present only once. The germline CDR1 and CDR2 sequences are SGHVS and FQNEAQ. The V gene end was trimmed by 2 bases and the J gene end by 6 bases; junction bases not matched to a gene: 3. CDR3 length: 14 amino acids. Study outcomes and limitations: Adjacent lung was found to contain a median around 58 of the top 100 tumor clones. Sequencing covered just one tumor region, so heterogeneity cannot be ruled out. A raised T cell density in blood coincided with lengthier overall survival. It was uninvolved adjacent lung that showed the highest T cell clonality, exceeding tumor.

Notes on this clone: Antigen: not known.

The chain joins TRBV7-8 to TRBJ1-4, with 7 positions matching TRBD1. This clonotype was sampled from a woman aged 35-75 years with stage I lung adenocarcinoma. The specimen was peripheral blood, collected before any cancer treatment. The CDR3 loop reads CASSLRDRDEKLFF. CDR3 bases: TGTGCCAGCAGCTTACGAGACAGGGATGAAAAACTGTTTTTT.